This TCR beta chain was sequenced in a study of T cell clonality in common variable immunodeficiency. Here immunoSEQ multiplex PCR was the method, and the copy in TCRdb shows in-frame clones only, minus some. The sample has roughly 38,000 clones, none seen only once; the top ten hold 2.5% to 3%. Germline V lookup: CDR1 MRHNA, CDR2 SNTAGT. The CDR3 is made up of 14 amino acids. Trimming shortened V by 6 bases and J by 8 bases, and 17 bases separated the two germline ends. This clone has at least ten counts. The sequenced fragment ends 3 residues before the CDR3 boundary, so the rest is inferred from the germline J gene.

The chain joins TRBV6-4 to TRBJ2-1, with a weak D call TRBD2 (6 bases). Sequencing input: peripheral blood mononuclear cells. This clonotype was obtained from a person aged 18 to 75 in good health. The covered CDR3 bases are TGTGCCAGCAGCGGGAGAGGGGATACGGATGAG. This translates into CASSGRGDTDE. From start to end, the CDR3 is CASSGRGDTDEQFF.